Listed below are T cell receptor beta chains from one sample, sequenced in a study of T cell responses to AZD1222 COVID-19 vaccine. The repertoire was sequenced with immunoSEQ multiplex PCR; TCRdb's copy has only in-frame clones and lacks some. The profile shows about 150,000 clones, approximately 90% of them singletons. Sequenced material: peripheral blood, taken after recovery from COVID-19. These receptors came from an adult who had recovered from COVID-19. Each CDR3 is given with its conserved first and last residue. The D gene is left open where the match is weak. Only some rows state a clone size, as once, few, many or a class for expanded clones.

TRBV11-2	TRBJ1-4	NA	NA	TGTGCCAGCAGCCCCGGACAGCAAACTAATGAAAAACTGTTTTTT	CASSPGQQTNEKLFF
TRBV7-2	TRBJ2-5	NA	NA	TGTGCCAGCAGCTTCAAAGTCCTGATGGAGACCCAGTACTTC	CASSFKVLMETQYF
TRBV6-4	TRBJ2-7	NA	TRBD2	TGTGCCAGCAGTGTAGAAGGGACTAGCGTCTACGAGCAGTACTTC	CASSVEGTSVYEQYF
TRBV7-7	TRBJ2-1	once	NA	TGTGCCAGCAGCTTAGGAGCTTCCGCCCGGAATGAGCAGTTCTTC	CASSLGASARNEQFF
TRBV9	TRBJ1-2	NA	TRBD1	TGTGCCAGCAGCGTAGAATCAGGGGGGTATGGCTACACCTTC	CASSVESGGYGYTF
TRBV6-5	TRBJ2-7	NA	TRBD1	TGTGCCAGCAGTTACTCGGGCAGGGGGTACGAGCAGTACTTC	CASSYSGRGYEQYF
TRBV7-9	TRBJ2-5	once	TRBD1	TGTGCCAGCAGCCCCGGGACAGGATTCAGCCAGTACTTC	CASSPGTGFSQYF
TRBV14	TRBJ1-4	NA	NA	TGTGCCAGCAGCCAGAGTGAGTCTCGAGAAAAACTGTTTTTT	CASSQSESREKLFF
TRBV28	TRBJ1-2	NA	NA	TGTGCCAGCAGCTCTGCAGGGTGGAGCTACACCTTC	CASSSAGWSYTF
TRBV28	TRBJ2-7	NA	NA	TGTGCCATCTCGGGCCAGTGGGGCGAGCAGTACTTC	CAISGQWGEQYF
TRBV4-3	TRBJ2-7	NA	NA	TGCGCCAGCAGCCTAACGGGATTCTCCTACGAGCAGTACTTC	CASSLTGFSYEQYF
TRBV7-2	TRBJ1-4	NA	NA	TGTGCCAGCAGCTTAGCCAGTGCAACTAATGAAAAACTGTTTTTT	CASSLASATNEKLFF
TRBV21-1	TRBJ2-4	NA	NA	TGTGCCAGCAGCAAAATTAGCGGAGGCCCCAAAAACATTCAGTACTTC	CASSKISGGPKNIQYF
TRBV14	TRBJ1-3	NA	NA	TGTGCCAGCAGCCAAGTCCGGCCTAGGGGCACCATATATTTT	CASSQVRPRGTIYF
TRBV19	TRBJ1-2	NA	TRBD1	TGTGCCAGTAGTGCGATAGGACAGGGGAACTATGGCTACACCTTC	CASSAIGQGNYGYTF
TRBV15	TRBJ2-3	NA	NA	TGTGCCACCAGCAGAGGAGGCACCCGCACAGATACGCAGTATTTT	CATSRGGTRTDTQYF
TRBV28	TRBJ1-2	NA	TRBD1	TGTGCCAGCAGGACGGGACAGGGGGCTCATGGCTACACCTTC	CASRTGQGAHGYTF
TRBV6-2/TRBV6-3	TRBJ2-2	NA	NA	TGTGCCAGCAGCCTTAGCGGAACGAACACCGGGGAGCTGTTTTTT	CASSLSGTNTGELFF
TRBV28	TRBJ1-4	NA	TRBD1	TGTGCCAGCAGTTCGACAGGGGGCGCAACTAATGAAAAACTGTTTTTT	CASSSTGGATNEKLFF
TRBV23-1	TRBJ2-5	NA	NA	TGCGCCAGCAGTCAAAGGAGAGGAGAGACCCAGTACTTC	CASSQRRGETQYF
TRBV5-4	TRBJ1-2	NA	NA	TGTGCCAGCAGCGATCCGAATAACTATGGCTACACCTTC	CASSDPNNYGYTF
TRBV7-2	TRBJ2-6	NA	NA	TGTGCCAGCAGCTTAGAGGCTTTGCGTGGGGCCAACGTCCTGACTTTC	CASSLEALRGANVLTF
TRBV29-1	TRBJ1-1	NA	NA	TGCAGCGTGAAGTGGGGGTGGGCAAAAGACACTGAAGCTTTCTTT	CSVKWGWAKDTEAFF
TRBV7-3	TRBJ2-3	NA	NA	TGTGCCAGCAGCTTACTCGGGGACCCAGATACGCAGTATTTT	CASSLLGDPDTQYF
TRBV3-1/TRBV3-2	TRBJ2-3	NA	NA	TGTGCCAGCAGCCAAGGACGGACCCGGATCACAGATACGCAGTATTTT	CASSQGRTRITDTQYF
TRBV6-1	TRBJ2-1	NA	NA	TGTGCCAGCGAGATGGACAACTCCTACAATGAGCAGTTCTTC	CASEMDNSYNEQFF
TRBV28	TRBJ2-3	NA	TRBD1	TGTGCCAGCAGTTTATACAGGGGGCTTGGAGATACGCAGTATTTT	CASSLYRGLGDTQYF
TRBV7-2	TRBJ1-3	NA	NA	TGTGCCAGCAGCCTTAGTGGGGCCTCTGGAAACACCATATATTTT	CASSLSGASGNTIYF
TRBV5-1	TRBJ2-1	NA	NA	TGCGCCAGCAGCTTGAGGGCGGGTAGCTCCTACAATGAGCAGTTCTTC	CASSLRAGSSYNEQFF
TRBV5-6	TRBJ2-1	NA	NA	TGTGCCAGCAGCGTCGCTTACAATGAGCAGTTCTTC	CASSVAYNEQFF
TRBV9	TRBJ1-3	NA	TRBD1	TGTGCCAGCAGCGCAGAGGGACCCGCCGGGACAGGTCTCTCTGGAAACACCATATATTTT	CASSAEGPAGTGLSGNTIYF
TRBV5-6	TRBJ1-2	NA	NA	TGTGCCAGCAGCTTAGACTATGGCTACACCTTC	CASSLDYGYTF
TRBV3-1/TRBV3-2	TRBJ2-7	NA	TRBD1	TGTGCCAGCAGCCGCCTCTCCGGGGGGACAGGGGTGTACGAGCAGTACTTC	CASSRLSGGTGVYEQYF
TRBV5-8	TRBJ2-4	NA	TRBD1	TGTGCCAGCAGCTTGCGGACAGGGGGTCGGGCCAAAAACATTCAGTACTTC	CASSLRTGGRAKNIQYF
TRBV27	TRBJ2-3	once	TRBD1	TGTGCCAGCAGTATGGACAGGGGAAAGGAAAATACGCAGTATTTT	CASSMDRGKENTQYF
TRBV29-1	TRBJ1-2	NA	NA	TGCAGCGTCCGCGGGGGGGACACCTTATATGGCTACACCTTC	CSVRGGDTLYGYTF
TRBV18	TRBJ1-4	NA	TRBD1	TGTGCCAGCTCCCAAGCCCGGGACAGCGGTGAAAAACTGTTTTTT	CASSQARDSGEKLFF
TRBV9	TRBJ2-7	NA	NA	TGTGCCAGCAGCGTAGCAGGGACGACGTACGAGCAGTACTTC	CASSVAGTTYEQYF
TRBV7-2	TRBJ2-5	NA	TRBD1	TGTGCCAGCAGCACGGGACAGCAAGAGACCCAGTACTTC	CASSTGQQETQYF
TRBV18	TRBJ1-1	NA	NA	TGTGCCAGCTCACCACCTGAGGGCGACGGGAGGGCTTTCTTT	CASSPPEGDGRAFF
TRBV5-6	TRBJ1-1	NA	NA	TGTGCCAGCAGCTTGGCAGTGAACACTGAAGCTTTCTTT	CASSLAVNTEAFF
TRBV12-3/TRBV12-4	TRBJ2-1	NA	NA	TGTGCCAGCCGAGACTCATCCTACAATGAGCAGTTCTTC	CASRDSSYNEQFF
TRBV7-9	TRBJ2-7	NA	NA	TGTGCCAGCAGCTTAGTAGGGGTAGCCTCCTACGAGCAGTACTTC	CASSLVGVASYEQYF